This paragraph reports one TCR beta chain. Its antigen is undetermined. Use of 60 Vbeta and 13 Jbeta primers characterized the PCR. Sequencing was performed with immunoSEQ multiplex PCR; in TCRdb, only in-frame clones are kept and a portion is missing. The data show about 82,000 clones, 63% seen once. This specimen comes from a study of cytomegalovirus exposure and HLA in healthy donors. Study context: HLA-typed donors were the source of 90 million or so unique TCRs, which an early data release held. Study-level findings and limits: A likely sequencing artifact accounted for one observed cluster of highly shared sequence variants. TRBV6-2, TRBV6-3 and some other V segments were unresolvable in 87-base-pair reads.

The CDR3 length is 13 residues. Trimming removed 4 bases from V and 1 base from J, with 10 bases in between. Germline lookup yields CDR1 SQVTM and CDR2 ANQGSEA. This receptor was identified in a woman aged 40 to 50 in good health and CMV-seropositive. V usage is TRBV29-1 and J usage is TRBJ1-1; D gene uncertain. Sequencing was done on a sample of PBMCs. CDR3 DNA sequence: TGCAGCGTTGGCGGAAATGGGAACACTGAAGCTTTCTTT. This encodes CSVGGNGNTEAFF. Drawing the rest from reference TRBV29-1 and TRBJ1-1, the complete variable domain is SAVISQKPSRDICQRGTSLTIQCQVDSQVTMMFWYRQQPGQSLTLIATANQGSEATYESGFVIDKFPISRPNLTFSTLTVSNMSPEDSSIYLCSVGGNGNTEAFFGQGTRLTVV.